This entry lists 4 T cell receptor beta chains sequenced from one sample in a study of T-cell memory formation after mild COVID-19. Via MiXCR, TCRdb re-called the 5' RACE reads, giving one row per CDR3 protein. The sample carries around 510,000 distinct CDR3 sequences, less than 25% recorded once. The sequenced sample consisted of PBMCs or a T cell subset sorted from them (not recorded which). The source is an adult woman who had mild COVID-19 (a few samples of this study predate the infection). Cell type and time point are not known.

This clonotype has a handful of counts. The J gene is TRBJ2-5, the V gene TRBV7-2, with D perhaps being TRBD1 or TRBD2 (6 bases each). Germline values: CDR1 SGHTA, CDR2 FQGNSA. CDR3 length: 13 amino acids. V was shortened by 5 bases and J by 5 bases, with 12 bases between the two germline ends. The CDR3 here is CASSRPGAETQYF. The CDR3, as DNA: TGTGCCAGCAGCCGGCCGGGGGCCGAGACCCAGTACTTC.

The rearrangement joins TRBV24-1 to TRBJ1-2; the D is unclear. Germline loops: CDR1 KGHDR, CDR2 SFDVKD. The CDR3 runs 11 residues. V dropped 9 bases and J dropped 10 bases, with 14 bases sitting between them. The CDR3 sequence is CATSSGPAYTF. The CDR3 DNA reads as TGTGCCACCTCATCCGGGCCGGCCTACACCTTC.

V is TRBV4-1 and J is TRBJ1-1; D is unresolved. V was cut by 1 base and J by 1 base, with 16 bases left in between. Per germline, CDR1 MGHRA and CDR2 YSYEKL. The CDR3 runs 17 residues. For the CDR3, the DNA is TGCGCCAGCAGCCAAGTAAGGTCAAGGCGCACGAACACTGAAGCTTTCTTT. Encoded protein: CASSQVRSRRTNTEAFF.

This clonotype was counted a few times. The chain couples TRBV11-2 to TRBJ2-2; 7 bases align to TRBD1. The CDR3 contains 15 residues. V lost 4 bases, J lost 0 bases, and 2 bases stayed unmatched. Germline-derived CDR1 and CDR2 are SGHAT and FQNNGV. CDR3 coding DNA: TGTGCCAGCAGCTCGGGACAGCCGAACACCGGGGAGCTGTTTTTT. Protein sequence: CASSSGQPNTGELFF.